This T cell receptor (beta chain) was captured in a study of CD8 T cells in ankylosing spondylitis. The CDR3 consists of 15 residues. Germline assignment: CDR1 LGHDT and CDR2 YNNKEL (reference sequence). Trimming pared 1 base from V and 7 bases from J, leaving 16 bases between. Study findings and constraints: Clones tied to disease were said to be significantly enriched in matched ankylosing spondylitis synovial fluid. A TCR beta motif of fewer than 10 highly homologous variants seemed to mark ankylosing spondylitis blood.

In the case of this clonotype: Its target is unknown.

One entry per CDR3 protein results from TCRdb running MiXCR on the 5' RACE reads. The sample includes about 540,000 distinct CDR3 sequences, over 9.5% of them seen just once. The V and J genes are TRBV3-1 and TRBJ1-2, with unresolved D. The clonotype was recovered from a male donor with ankylosing spondylitis. Sequenced input: blood, either unsorted or a sorted T cell fraction (not recorded which). The CDR3, as DNA: TGTGCCAGCAGCCAAGTGGAGACATTGGCCCTTGGCTACACCTTC. Amino acid sequence: CASSQVETLALGYTF. The full variable domain, its missing parts supplied by reference TRBV3-1 and TRBJ1-2, is DTAVSQTPKYLVTQMGNDKSIKCEQNLGHDTMYWYKQDSKKFLKIMFSYNNKELIINETVPNRFSPKSPDKAHLNLHINSLELGDSAVYFCASSQVETLALGYTFGSGTRLTVV.